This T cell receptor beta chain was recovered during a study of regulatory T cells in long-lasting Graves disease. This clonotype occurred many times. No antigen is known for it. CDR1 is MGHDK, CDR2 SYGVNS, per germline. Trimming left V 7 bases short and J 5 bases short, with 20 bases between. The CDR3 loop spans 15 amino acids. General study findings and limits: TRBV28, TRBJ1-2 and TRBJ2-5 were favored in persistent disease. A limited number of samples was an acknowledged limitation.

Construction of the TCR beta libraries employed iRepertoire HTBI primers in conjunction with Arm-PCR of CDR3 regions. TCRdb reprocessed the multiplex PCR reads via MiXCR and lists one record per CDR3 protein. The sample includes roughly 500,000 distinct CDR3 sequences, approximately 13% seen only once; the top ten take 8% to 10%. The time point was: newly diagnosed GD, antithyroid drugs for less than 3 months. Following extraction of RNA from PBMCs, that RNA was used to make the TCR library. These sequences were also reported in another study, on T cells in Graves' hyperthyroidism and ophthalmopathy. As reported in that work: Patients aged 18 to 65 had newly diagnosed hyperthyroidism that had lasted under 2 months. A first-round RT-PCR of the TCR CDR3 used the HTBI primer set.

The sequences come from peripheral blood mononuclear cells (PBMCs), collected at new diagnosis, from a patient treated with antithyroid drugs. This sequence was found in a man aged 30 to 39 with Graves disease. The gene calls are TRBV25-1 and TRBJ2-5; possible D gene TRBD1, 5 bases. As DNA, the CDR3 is TGTGCCAGCACCGAAGGGGTTTGGGGAAGCGAGACCCAGTACTTC. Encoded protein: CASTEGVWGSETQYF.